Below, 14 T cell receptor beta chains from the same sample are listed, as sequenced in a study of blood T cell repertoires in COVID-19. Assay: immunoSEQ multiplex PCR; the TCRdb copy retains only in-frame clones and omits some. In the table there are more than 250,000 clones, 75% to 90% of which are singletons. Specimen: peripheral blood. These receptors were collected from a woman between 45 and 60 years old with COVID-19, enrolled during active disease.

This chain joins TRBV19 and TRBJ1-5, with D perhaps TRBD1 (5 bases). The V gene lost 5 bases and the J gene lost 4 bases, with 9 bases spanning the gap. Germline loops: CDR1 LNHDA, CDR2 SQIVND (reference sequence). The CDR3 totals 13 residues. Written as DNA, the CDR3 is TGTGCCAGTAGTTCAGGGTTAAATCAGCCCCAGCATTTT. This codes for CASSSGLNQPQHF. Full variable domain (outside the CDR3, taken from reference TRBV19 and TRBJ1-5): DGGITQSPKYLFRKEGQNVTLSCEQNLNHDAMYWYRQDPGQGLRLIYYSQIVNDFQKGDIAEGYSVSREKKESFPLTVTSAQKNPTAFYLCASSSGLNQPQHFGDGTRLSIL.

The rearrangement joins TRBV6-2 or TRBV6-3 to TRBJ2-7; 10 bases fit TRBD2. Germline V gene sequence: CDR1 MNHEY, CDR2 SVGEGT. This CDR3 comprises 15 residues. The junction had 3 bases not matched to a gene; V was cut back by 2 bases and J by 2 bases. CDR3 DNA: TGTGCCAGCAGTTACGGTCTAGCGGGAGCCTACGAGCAGTACTTC. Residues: CASSYGLAGAYEQYF.

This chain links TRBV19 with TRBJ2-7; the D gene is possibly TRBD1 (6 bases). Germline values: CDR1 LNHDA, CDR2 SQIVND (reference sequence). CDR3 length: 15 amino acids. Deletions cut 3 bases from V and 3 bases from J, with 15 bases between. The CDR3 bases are TGTGCCAGTAGTATTTCTGGAGGACAGAACTACGAGCAGTACTTC. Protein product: CASSISGGQNYEQYF.

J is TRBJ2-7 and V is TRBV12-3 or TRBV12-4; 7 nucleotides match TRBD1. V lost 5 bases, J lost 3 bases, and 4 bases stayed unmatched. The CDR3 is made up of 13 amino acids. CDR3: CASSLRDSYEQYF. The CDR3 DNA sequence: TGTGCCAGCAGTCTACGGGACAGCTACGAGCAGTACTTC.

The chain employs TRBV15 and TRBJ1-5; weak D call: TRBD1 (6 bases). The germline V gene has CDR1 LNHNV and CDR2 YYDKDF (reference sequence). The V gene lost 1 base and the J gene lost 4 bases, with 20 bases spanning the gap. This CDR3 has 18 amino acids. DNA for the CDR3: TGTGCCACCAGCAGAGCTATCGGACAGAAGAGTTCGAATCAGCCCCAGCATTTT. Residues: CATSRAIGQKSSNQPQHF.

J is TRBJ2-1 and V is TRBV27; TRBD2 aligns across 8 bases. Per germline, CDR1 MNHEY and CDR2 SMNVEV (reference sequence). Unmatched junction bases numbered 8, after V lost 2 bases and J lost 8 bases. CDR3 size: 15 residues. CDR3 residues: CASSLDGGRYYEQFF. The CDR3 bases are TGTGCCAGCAGTTTAGACGGCGGGAGGTACTATGAGCAGTTCTTC.

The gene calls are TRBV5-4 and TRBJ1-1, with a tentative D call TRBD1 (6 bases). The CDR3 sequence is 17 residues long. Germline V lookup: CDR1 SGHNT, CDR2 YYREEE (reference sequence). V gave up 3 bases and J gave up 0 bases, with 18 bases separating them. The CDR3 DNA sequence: TGTGCCAGCAGCTCTCAGGGGACCCGGCACCTGAACACTGAAGCTTTCTTT. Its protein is CASSSQGTRHLNTEAFF.

Written as DNA, the CDR3 is TGCGCCAGCAGCCACGACACAGGGTTTAAATACGAAAAACTGTTTTTT. Translated, it gives CASSHDTGFKYEKLFF. The chain has TRBV5-1 and TRBJ1-4; TRBD1 is a possible D gene (6 bases). With 4 bases removed from V and 8 bases from J, the gap between germline ends came to 21 bases. The length of the CDR3 is 16 residues. The germline V gene encodes CDR1 SGHRS and CDR2 YFSETQ.

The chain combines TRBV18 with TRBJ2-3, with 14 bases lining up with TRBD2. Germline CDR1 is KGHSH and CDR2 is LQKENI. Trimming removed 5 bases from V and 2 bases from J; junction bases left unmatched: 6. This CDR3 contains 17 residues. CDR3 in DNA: TGTGCCAGCTCATCGCGACTAGCGGGAGGGGTCACAGATACGCAGTATTTT. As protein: CASSSRLAGGVTDTQYF. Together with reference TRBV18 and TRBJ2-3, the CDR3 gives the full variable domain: NAGVMQNPRHLVRRRGQEARLRCSPMKGHSHVYWYRQLPEEGLKFMVYLQKENIIDESGMPKERFSAEFPKEGPSILRIQQVVRGDSAAYFCASSSRLAGGVTDTQYFGPGTRLTVL.

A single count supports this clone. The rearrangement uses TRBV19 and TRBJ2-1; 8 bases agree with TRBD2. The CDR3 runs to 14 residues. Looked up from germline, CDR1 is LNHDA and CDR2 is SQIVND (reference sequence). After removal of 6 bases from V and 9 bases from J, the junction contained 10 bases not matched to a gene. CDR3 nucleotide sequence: TGTGCCAGTAGACAGCGGGAGTTGGTGGTTGAGCAGTTCTTC. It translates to CASRQRELVVEQFF.

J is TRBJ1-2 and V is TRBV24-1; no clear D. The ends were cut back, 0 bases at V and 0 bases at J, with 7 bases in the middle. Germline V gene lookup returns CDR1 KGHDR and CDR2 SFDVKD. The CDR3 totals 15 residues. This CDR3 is CATSDLKTANYGYTF. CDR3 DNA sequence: TGTGCCACCAGTGATTTGAAAACGGCTAACTATGGCTACACCTTC.

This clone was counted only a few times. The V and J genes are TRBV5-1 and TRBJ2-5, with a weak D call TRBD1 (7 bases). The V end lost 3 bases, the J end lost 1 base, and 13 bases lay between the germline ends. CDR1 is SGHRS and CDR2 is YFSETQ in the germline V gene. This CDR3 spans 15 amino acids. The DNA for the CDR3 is TGCGCCAGCAGCTCCATCCAGGGGGGCCAAGAGACCCAGTACTTC. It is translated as CASSSIQGGQETQYF.

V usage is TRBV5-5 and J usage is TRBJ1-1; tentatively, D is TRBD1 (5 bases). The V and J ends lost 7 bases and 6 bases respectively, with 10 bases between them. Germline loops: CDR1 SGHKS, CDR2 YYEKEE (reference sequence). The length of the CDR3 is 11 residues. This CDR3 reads CASLGQPEAFF. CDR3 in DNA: TGTGCCAGCCTGGGGCAGCCTGAAGCTTTCTTT. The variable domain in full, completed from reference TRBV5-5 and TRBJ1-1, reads DAGVTQSPTHLIKTRGQQVTLRCSPISGHKSVSWYQQVLGQGPQFIFQYYEKEERGRGNFPDRFSARQFPNYSSELNVNALLLGDSALYLCASLGQPEAFFGQGTRLTVV.

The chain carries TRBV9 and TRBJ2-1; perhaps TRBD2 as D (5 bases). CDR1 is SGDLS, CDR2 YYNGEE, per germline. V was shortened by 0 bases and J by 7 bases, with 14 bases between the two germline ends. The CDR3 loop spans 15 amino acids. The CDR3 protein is CASSVGEAAWNEQFF. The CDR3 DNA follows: TGTGCCAGCAGCGTAGGGGAAGCGGCCTGGAATGAGCAGTTCTTC.